This T cell receptor (beta chain) was captured by sequencing in a study of blood T cell repertoires in COVID-19. About the research overall: Material from acute and convalescent COVID-19 was sourced from the United States, Italy and Spain. The analysed material was cDNA or gDNA that came from T cells, B-cell-depleted T cells, or PBMCs.

In the authors' workflow: By means of reference gene primer amplification, nucleated cell counts were estimated. Here immunoSEQ multiplex PCR was the method, and the copy in TCRdb shows in-frame clones only, minus some. That table gives V, J and clone size, and the DNA gave D and trimming. The table includes around 150,000 clones, about nine tenths detected once. The clonotype originates from a woman aged 55-70 years with active or convalescent COVID-19. The sequenced material came from peripheral blood.

DNA for the CDR3: TGCGCCAGCAGCGTGAAACAGGGTTCGGTAGAAGCTTTCTTT. It encodes CASSVKQGSVEAFF. V is TRBV5-1 and J is TRBJ1-1, with D maybe TRBD1 (6 bases). V was pared by 4 bases and J by 8 bases, with 18 bases between. This CDR3 is 14 amino acids long. The V gene's germline CDR1 is SGHRS and CDR2 YFSETQ. Full variable domain (rest looked up from reference TRBV5-1 and TRBJ1-1): KAGVTQTPRYLIKTRGQQVTLSCSPISGHRSVSWYQQTPGQGLQFLFEYFSETQRNKGNFPGRFSGRQFSNSRSEMNVSTLELGDSALYLCASSVKQGSVEAFFGQGTRLTVV.